This T cell receptor (beta chain) was identified during a study of CD8 T cells in Susac syndrome (dated 2019 in TCRdb). In terms of the full investigation: Whether CD8+ T cell activation and differentiation in Susac syndrome was antigen driven was tested using repertoire sequencing. CD8+ T cell repertoire clonality was compared between more than ten healthy donors, around 14 Susac syndrome patients and 15 or so multiple sclerosis patients. What the research found in general, with its limitations: The TCR sequencing and HLA analysis was acknowledged to have included a relatively small number of individuals.

On this clonotype: The target of this receptor is not known. Base quality data are lacking; no much larger clone is found one base away.

RNA was extracted with the RNeasy kit and roughly 0.45 to 1 ug was reverse transcribed using random hexamers. TCR beta CDR3 regions were amplified with the immunoSEQ multiplex PCR assay covering 54 Vbeta and 13 Jbeta segments. PCR amplification bias was corrected using a synthetic template baseline for primer optimization and computational correction. The authors processed their data as follows. Reads were assigned to V, D and J genes according to IMGT and analyzed in immunoSEQ Analyzer, with only productive sequences retained. To calculate clonality, Shannon entropy was normalized by log2 of the number of productive unique sequences and then subtracted from one. For each patient and control, public and private clones were evaluated within the 100 most prevalent clones. Clones were defined as Susac-specific if absent from the healthy and MS cohorts, from under 1,200 published viral clones and from other ImmuneACCESS disease sequences. TCRdb itself trimmed the public reads at Q25 with fastp, ran MiXCR and retained productive beta chains. Entries are consolidated by CDR3 protein sequence, retaining the most common genes and DNA. TCRdb's processing, not the authors' own work, is the source of the V and J calls. The sample table records about 400,000 distinct CDR3 sequences; around 83% of these occur just once. Under 0.15% of the sample is in the top ten clones.

The CDR1 and CDR2 encoded by the germline V gene (reference sequence) are SEHNR and FQNEAQ. V is pruned by 1 base and J by 5 bases, leaving 6 bases of the junction without a gene match. The CDR3 numbers 16 residues from cysteine through phenylalanine. This entry keeps only the CDR3 DNA: 48 bases, framed from base 1. Peripheral blood CD8+ and CD4+ T cells from healthy donors, Susac syndrome patients and multiple sclerosis patients were profiled using high-throughput TCR beta sequencing. Multiple sclerosis controls were treatment-naive patients with stable or active relapsing-remitting disease fulfilling revised McDonald criteria. Bulk CD8+ and CD4+ T cells were purified magnetically by negative isolation, whereas CD8+ TEMRA cells were enriched by FACS. Blood was collected in EDTA tubes and processed within 24 hours, with PBMCs isolated through density gradient centrifugation. PBMCs destined for TCR sequencing were cryopreserved in liquid nitrogen and later thawed in a 37 °C water bath. The sorted or isolated CD4+, CD8+ and CD8+ TEMRA cells reached a purity of at least 90%.

Sample: CD8+ T cells from PBMCs. This TCR came from a human donor with multiple sclerosis. This receptor chain uses TRBV7-9 and TRBJ2-2; 8 central bases correspond to TRBD2. The CDR3 protein is CASSLEGLVSTGELFF. Read as DNA, the sequence is TGTGCCAGCAGCTTAGAGGGACTAGTCTCAACCGGGGAGCTGTTTTTT.